This T cell receptor (beta chain) emerged from a study of cytomegalovirus exposure and HLA in healthy donors (dated 2017 in TCRdb). In the study overall: In an earlier analysis of around 540 of the donors, about 260 Gb of sequence data and approximately 100 million unique TCR beta sequences from about 190 million T cells were reported. An early release that covered about 600 HLA-typed donors contained around 330 gigabases of sequencing data and tens of millions of unique TCR sequences. Of the roughly 430 genotyped donors, approximately 83% fell in the genetic ancestry cluster associated with self-reported Caucasian donors. The study was designed to test whether signatures of past pathogen exposure could be identified by cataloging public T cell receptors. Using immunosequencing, the study profiled T cell repertoires from 500 to 800 subjects and related those repertoires to cytomegalovirus serostatus. Along with the 666-subject first cohort, a separate validation cohort of more than 90 different subjects was used. To predict cytomegalovirus infection status, the study combined high-throughput TCR immunosequencing, statistical association of individual TCRs with disease status, and machine learning. To study patterns of TCR occurrence, a later analysis re-analyzed previously published TCR beta repertoires from around 700 donors and added high-resolution HLA genotyping. The later analysis used no new phenotypic data to find candidate immune exposures, relying instead on TCR beta sequences and their occurrence across donors. In an earlier analysis of roughly 600 of the donors, high-throughput TCR beta sequencing was used to judge whether each TCR beta V gene segment behaved as functional or pseudogenic. Donor age, sex, ethnicity and CMV serostatus were collected together with the repertoire data. A later genetic analysis used genome-wide SNP genotypes for about 65% of the 666 donors, treating that subset as a discovery cohort. All discovery cohort repertoires had been generated on a single sequencing platform. Class I and class II HLA loci were covered by the typing at four-digit resolution. Typing coverage varied by locus: roughly 629-640 donors for A, B, C, DRB1 and DQB1; roughly 500 for DQA1; some 610 for DPA1; under 490 for DPB1. Roughly five DR-DQ haplotypes were handled as single units for association and clustering, since linkage in the cohort was strong. Across about 370 genotyped donors of the cohort, an average of about 220,000 unique TCR beta nucleotide sequences per donor were sequenced, and 15% to 20% of those sequences were non-productive. What the authors observed across the whole study: Because HLA typing was unavailable for some donors at each locus, only the typed subset was used in association tests. A total of 150 or so TCR beta chains were listed by the study as associated with cytomegalovirus. In this cohort, only TCR beta chains were sequenced, and detectable features were limited by the absence of alpha or paired-chain data. In a later analysis, HLA-associated TCR beta chains showed more clonal expansion and lower generation probabilities than non-associated chains that were equally common. A later analysis reported that several top co-occurrence clusters appeared linked to parvovirus B19, influenza, CMV and Epstein-Barr virus. Linkage disequilibrium might explain the correlated functional status among segregating V segments, but an unknown experimental factor could not be excluded. The classifier was reported to diagnose cytomegalovirus status with high specificity and sensitivity in both the original and validation cohorts. When HLA alleles, especially DR and DQ, strongly co-occurred, TCR associations were difficult to assign to individual alleles. Specific HLA alleles were associated with 15,000 to 20,000 TCR beta sequences at a false discovery rate of 0.05 in a later analysis. It was suggested by the authors that the approach could potentially be generalized to other disease states and immunological phenotypes. A few of the identified cytomegalovirus-associated TCR beta chains were confirmed in vitro to be specific for cytomegalovirus antigens. A later analysis found that TCR association rates varied across HLA loci, with DRB1 alleles showing the most associated TCRs and HLA-C alleles the fewest. An earlier analysis of around 540 of the donors showed that most TCR beta V segments appeared in productive rearrangements either about 87% or about 30% of the time, which broadly matched IMGT annotations. Roughly uniform sequencing depth across donors was assumed in presence/absence analyses, although this assumption may not hold. A further reported finding was that TCR beta sequences accurately predicted the HLA-A and HLA-B alleles for most subjects in the first cohort. Most CMV-associated TCR beta chains appeared to be HLA-restricted in a later analysis, and the HLA associations seemed to be driven largely by CMV exposure. In a later genetic analysis, a missense DCLRE1C variant was associated with V-gene and J-gene trimming of TCR beta chains, and the association was replicated in an independent cohort. The earlier analysis of some 560 of the donors excluded 15 to 20 rarely observed V segments, including chromosome 9 orphons, because counts were too low. Immune exposure information for the cohort was limited to CMV serostatus. The 87-base-pair reads could not distinguish some IMGT-functional V segments, including TRBV6-2 and TRBV6-3, so those segments were excluded. The sequencing pipeline was judged likely to have produced a cluster of highly shared sequence variants as a technical artifact. Across donors, most TCR sequences were observed very rarely, whereas some public TCRs were present in many individuals. In a later genetic analysis, fewer N-insertions in productive TCRs were reported among donors in an Asian-associated ancestry cluster than the roughly 700-donor mean.

Its CDR3 holds 15 amino acids, cysteine through phenylalanine. The kept DNA is CDR3 alone, 45 bases in frame from the first base. CDR1 and CDR2 were assigned from the germline V gene as SGHDT and YYEEEE. V lost 3 bases and J lost 2 bases, and the count of bases not matched to a germline gene is 5. Library creation used the immunoSEQ multiplex PCR assay. For the multiplex PCR, a mixture combining 60 forward primers for TCR Vbeta segments and 13 reverse primers for TCR Jbeta segments was used. The CDR3 region of rearranged TCR beta genes was amplified from genomic DNA by a multiplex PCR assay. Amplified TCR beta libraries were sequenced as 87-base-pair reads on the Illumina HiSeq System. The authors' pipeline ran thus. A later analysis tallied roughly 76 million unique TCR beta chains across the roughly 610 repertoires, and around 10 million of those chains were shared by two or more donors. To remove PCR and sequencing errors, raw reads were error-corrected and collapsed into unique sequences using a nearest-neighbor algorithm that merged closely related sequences. CDR3 sequences were aligned to IMGT reference sequences to assign V, D and J gene segments. For a sequence to be retained, a match of at least six nucleotides to both a V gene segment and a J gene segment was required. Rearrangements were classified as productive when the CDR3 lacked stop codons and remained in frame with V and J, and all other rearrangements were classified as non-productive. Following IMGT convention, CDR3 was defined as the stretch from the second conserved V-encoded cysteine to the conserved J-encoded phenylalanine. The earlier analysis of 450 to 750 of the donors excluded any sequence lacking an unambiguous match to a single V gene segment. An earlier analysis of some 610 of the donors called V segments functional above 56.7% productive rearrangements and segregating when the between-donor standard deviation exceeded 5%. A statistical classification framework was built for diagnosing cytomegalovirus status from the catalog of TCR beta chain sequences. V and J gene assignment, in a later analysis, came from comparing TCR nucleotide sequences with IMGT/GENE-DB human TR gene sequences. Using the TCRdist pipeline, a later analysis assigned CDR3 sequences along with most-parsimonious VDJ recombination scenarios. In a later analysis, each TCR beta chain was defined by its CDR3 amino acid sequence together with its V-gene family, and reads lacking a unique V-gene family were excluded. In a later analysis, fewer than 650 highly shared, low-generation-probability nucleotide sequences were removed to address suspected cross-contamination and a sequencing artifact. In a later analysis, a clonal expansion index was calculated for each public chain from normalized within-repertoire ranks of inferred template counts. In a later analysis, generation probabilities were computed with a VDJ recombination model fitted to out-of-frame rearrangements, and the resulting probabilities were checked against IGoR. A later analysis scored TCR-TCR, TCR-HLA and TCR-CMV co-occurrence with hypergeometric tests, applying a repertoire-size bias correction to TCR pairs. To estimate false discovery rates, a later analysis permuted the HLA or CMV assignments 20 times. In a later analysis, co-occurring TCRs were grouped with DBSCAN, and TCRdist sequence similarity was added when clustering was performed within HLA-allele-positive subsets. Repertoires with fewer than 30,000 or more than 120,000 public chains, plus five repertoires with anomalous nucleotide sharing, were excluded from co-occurrence clustering. In TCRdb, the immuneACCESS table is reduced to in-frame sequences with V and J assigned. These tables do not hold every clone; where another copy was compared, an unresolved V gene accounts for under half, and the others remain unexplained. V and J calls and clone size follow that table, whereas D and trimming were derived from the DNA. The sample profile shows 150,000 or so clones; about three quarters of them were found once. Together, the top ten hold over 0.6% of the sample.

The cohort comprised 666 healthy bone marrow donors. At the time of sampling, every cohort member was nominally healthy, though immune exposures that went unrecorded were likely present. The donor tested CMV seronegative and was one of the 352 seronegative cohort members. A peripheral blood sample was collected from each donor, and TCR beta sequencing was performed on peripheral blood mononuclear cells. The Qiagen DNeasy Blood Extraction Kit was used to extract genomic DNA from the blood cell samples. This clone has a handful of counts. No antigen is known for it. The sample holds no much larger clone one base away, and base qualities are not on file.

Sequences were obtained from PBMCs. The sequence joins TRBV5-6 to TRBJ2-3; 8 middle bases align to TRBD1. The source is a male donor in good health and CMV-seronegative. DNA sequence: TGTGCCAGCAGCTCCTTGCAGGGGGCCACAGATACGCAGTATTTT. This yields the protein CASSSLQGATDTQYF.